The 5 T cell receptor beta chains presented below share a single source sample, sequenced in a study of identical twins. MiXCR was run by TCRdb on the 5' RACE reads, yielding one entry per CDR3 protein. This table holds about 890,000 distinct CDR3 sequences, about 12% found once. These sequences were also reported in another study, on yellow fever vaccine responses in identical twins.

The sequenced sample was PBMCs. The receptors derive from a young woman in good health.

This CDR3 reads CASSPGIGNEKLFF. The CDR3 bases are TGTGCCAGCAGCCCAGGGATTGGTAATGAAAAACTGTTTTTT. The chain carries TRBV9 and TRBJ1-4; weak D call: TRBD1 (5 bases). The V and J ends lost 4 bases and 4 bases respectively, with 11 bases between them. Germline assignment: CDR1 SGDLS and CDR2 YYNGEE. The CDR3 covers 14 residues.

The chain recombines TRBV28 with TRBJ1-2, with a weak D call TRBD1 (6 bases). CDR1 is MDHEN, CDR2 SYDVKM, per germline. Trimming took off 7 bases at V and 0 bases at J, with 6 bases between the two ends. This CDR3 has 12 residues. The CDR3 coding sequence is TGTGCCAGCACAGGGGCTAACTATGGCTACACCTTC. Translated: CASTGANYGYTF.

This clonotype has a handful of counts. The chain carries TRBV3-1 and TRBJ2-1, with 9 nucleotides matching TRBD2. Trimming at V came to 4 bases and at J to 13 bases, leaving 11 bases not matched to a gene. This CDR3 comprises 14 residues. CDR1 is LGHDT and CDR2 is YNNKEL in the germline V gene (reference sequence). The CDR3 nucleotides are TGTGCCAGCAGCCGACCGTCAGCGGGAGGACGCCAGTTCTTC. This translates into CASSRPSAGGRQFF.

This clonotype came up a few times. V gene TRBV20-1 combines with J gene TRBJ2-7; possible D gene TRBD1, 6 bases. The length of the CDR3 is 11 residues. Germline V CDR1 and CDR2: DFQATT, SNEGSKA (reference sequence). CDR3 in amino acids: CAPAGEREQYF. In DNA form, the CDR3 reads TGCGCCCCGGCAGGGGAGCGGGAGCAGTACTTC.

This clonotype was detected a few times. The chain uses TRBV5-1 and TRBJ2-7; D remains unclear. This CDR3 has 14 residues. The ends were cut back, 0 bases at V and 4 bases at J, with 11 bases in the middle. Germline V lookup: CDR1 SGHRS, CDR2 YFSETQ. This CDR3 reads CASSLVAVRYEQYV. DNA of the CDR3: TGCGCCAGCAGCTTGGTGGCGGTGAGGTACGAGCAGTACGTC.